Sequencing of this TCR beta chain was carried out in a study of STAT5B mutations in CD4+ large granular lymphocyte leukemia. Across the study: Healthy donors showed HLA-associated enrichment of the CDR3 'QG' motif.

The CDR3 runs 15 residues. Germline lookup yields CDR1 SEHNR and CDR2 FQNEAQ (reference sequence). V was clipped by 5 bases and J by 2 bases, with 14 bases between them. Profiled with immunoSEQ multiplex PCR; TCRdb holds only in-frame clones, not every one. The table records approximately 27,000 clones, 81% of them present only once. This chain connects TRBV7-9 to TRBJ2-3; D may be TRBD2 (6 bases). The clonotype originates from a human donor in good health. Input material: CD4+ T cells from blood buffy coats. The CDR3: CASSPGSPPTDTQYF. CDR3 nucleotides: TGTGCCAGCAGCCCCGGGAGCCCACCCACAGATACGCAGTATTTT.